The 24 T cell receptor beta chains in this list originate from one sample, sequenced in a study of identifying expanded T cells in peripheral blood. TCRdb keeps only in-frame clones here, not all; method: immunoSEQ multiplex PCR. Counted here are around 120,000 clones, less than 90% occurring once; the ten biggest clones make up about 8%. Sequencing was performed on blood. The source is a person aged 18 to 70 in good health.

This rearrangement joins TRBV10-1 to TRBJ2-1, with D maybe TRBD2 (6 bases). V lost 10 bases, J lost 2 bases, and 12 bases lay in between. Germline V gene sequence: CDR1 WNHNN, CDR2 SYGVQD (reference sequence). The CDR3 runs to 13 residues. The CDR3, as DNA: TGCGCCACCGCGGGATCCCCCTACAATGAGCAGTTCTTC. Encoded protein: CATAGSPYNEQFF.

This clone was counted only a few times. This rearrangement joins TRBV7-2 to TRBJ2-1; TRBD1 agrees at 7 bases. J gave up 6 bases and V 3 bases, and 2 bases lay outside the gene matches. CDR1 is SGHTA and CDR2 is FQGNSA in the germline V gene. The CDR3 covers 13 residues. The DNA for the CDR3 is TGTGCCAGCAGCTTGACAGGGCTCAATGAGCAGTTCTTC. Translated: CASSLTGLNEQFF.

The chain uses TRBV2 and TRBJ1-5; no definite D call. This CDR3 is built from 14 residues. In germline, CDR1 is SNHLY, CDR2 FYNNEI. Trimming shortened V by 5 bases and J by 2 bases, and 10 bases separated the two germline ends. CDR3 nucleotide sequence: TGTGCCAGCAGTCAGGCGTATGGCAATCAGCCCCAGCATTTT. This gives the protein CASSQAYGNQPQHF.

This rearrangement joins TRBV2 to TRBJ2-3; TRBD2 matches at 8 bases. Germline V CDR1 and CDR2: SNHLY, FYNNEI. This CDR3 contains 15 residues. The V gene end was trimmed by 2 bases and the J gene end by 4 bases; junction bases not matched to a gene: 5. CDR3 in amino acids: CASSEMAGGSDTQYF. For the CDR3, the DNA is TGTGCCAGCAGTGAAATGGCGGGAGGCTCAGATACGCAGTATTTT.

DNA for the CDR3: TGTGCCAGCAGCCCGCTTGAAAAGCAGTACTTC. Translated: CASSPLEKQYF. The chain joins TRBV7-9 to TRBJ2-7; D is unresolved. Looked up from germline, CDR1 is SEHNR and CDR2 is FQNEAQ (reference sequence). The CDR3 has 11 residues. V lost 5 bases to trimming and J lost 8 bases, with 10 bases between them.

The chain has TRBV10-3 and TRBJ1-4, with D hard to call. Deletions cut 4 bases from V and 8 bases from J, with 11 bases between. The CDR3 loop spans 13 amino acids. Germline V CDR1 and CDR2: ENHRY, SYGVKD. CDR3 loop: CAISAEVYEKLFF. For the CDR3, the DNA is TGTGCCATCAGTGCGGAGGTTTACGAAAAACTGTTTTTT.

V and J are TRBV5-6 and TRBJ1-5, with no clear D. CDR3 size: 14 residues. V was cut by 0 bases and J by 4 bases, with 8 bases left in between. Germline V gene data show CDR1 as SGHDT and CDR2 as YYEEEE. The CDR3 protein is CASSLGTGNQPQHF. CDR3 nucleotides: TGTGCCAGCAGCTTGGGGACGGGGAATCAGCCCCAGCATTTT.

V is TRBV15 and J is TRBJ1-2; 9 bases line up with TRBD1. Germline V CDR1 and CDR2: LNHNV, YYDKDF (reference sequence). This CDR3 is built from 16 residues. After removal of 4 bases from V and 5 bases from J, the junction contained 11 bases not matched to a gene. CDR3 nucleotide sequence: TGTGCCACCAGCAAACCCTCCTCGGGACAGGGTTATGGCTACACCTTC. Amino acid sequence: CATSKPSSGQGYGYTF.

The chain carries TRBV7-6 and TRBJ2-5; maybe TRBD1 (6 bases). Trimming removed 0 bases at V and 5 bases at J, with 13 bases between. Germline CDR1 SGHVS, CDR2 FNYEAQ. The CDR3 spans 15 residues. CDR3 sequence reads: CASSLASAGVETQYF. The DNA for the CDR3 is TGTGCCAGCAGCTTAGCTTCGGCAGGGGTGGAGACCCAGTACTTC.

V is TRBV9 and J is TRBJ1-1, with D possibly matching TRBD1 (5 bases). CDR1 SGDLS and CDR2 YYNGEE come from the germline V gene. V dropped 0 bases and J dropped 3 bases, with 9 bases sitting between them. The CDR3 has 14 amino acids. The CDR3 protein is CASSVGMGDTEAFF. CDR3 nucleotide sequence: TGTGCCAGCAGCGTAGGCATGGGGGACACTGAAGCTTTCTTT.

This chain joins TRBV19 and TRBJ1-2; possible D gene TRBD1, 5 bases. The CDR3 runs 13 residues. V was pared by 3 bases and J by 4 bases, with 9 bases between. The germline V gene encodes CDR1 LNHDA and CDR2 SQIVND (reference sequence). For the CDR3, the DNA is TGTGCCAGTAGTATTGGGGGTCTCTATGGCTACACCTTC. Translation: CASSIGGLYGYTF.

This chain uses TRBV7-2 with TRBJ2-3; D unclear. The CDR3 sequence is 15 residues long. The V end lost 5 bases, the J end lost 0 bases, and 12 bases lay between the germline ends. Germline CDR1 is SGHTA and CDR2 is FQGNSA. This CDR3 reads CASSLKLVSTDTQYF. CDR3 DNA: TGTGCCAGCAGCCTCAAGCTGGTAAGCACAGATACGCAGTATTTT.

The rearrangement links TRBV9 to TRBJ2-1, with D perhaps matching TRBD2 (6 bases). The CDR3 totals 12 residues. CDR1 is SGDLS, CDR2 YYNGEE, per germline. V was clipped by 3 bases and J by 6 bases, with 7 bases between them. The CDR3 bases are TGTGCCAGCAGCGGGACTACCAATGAGCAGTTCTTC. Protein sequence: CASSGTTNEQFF.

The rearrangement links TRBV6-1 to TRBJ2-1; TRBD2 aligns across 12 bases. The CDR3 is 15 amino acids. Germline CDR1 MNHNS, CDR2 SASEGT. V was pared by 6 bases and J by 12 bases, with 12 bases of the junction left unmatched. The CDR3 spells CASSVTSGSSIGQFF. CDR3 DNA sequence: TGTGCCAGCAGCGTGACTAGCGGGAGTTCAATAGGGCAGTTCTTC.

The chain combines TRBV29-1 with TRBJ1-2; D perhaps matches TRBD1 (6 bases). Looked up from germline, CDR1 is SQVTM and CDR2 is ANQGSEA. V was shortened by 4 bases and J by 0 bases, with 18 bases between the two germline ends. The CDR3 extends over 16 amino acids. CDR3 nucleotides: TGCAGCGTTGTGGGGAGAAACAGGGAGGCTAACTATGGCTACACCTTC. Translating it yields CSVVGRNREANYGYTF. Supplemented by reference TRBV29-1 and TRBJ1-2, the full variable domain reads SAVISQKPSRDICQRGTSLTIQCQVDSQVTMMFWYRQQPGQSLTLIATANQGSEATYESGFVIDKFPISRPNLTFSTLTVSNMSPEDSSIYLCSVVGRNREANYGYTFGSGTRLTVV.

This clone has a handful of counts. V usage is TRBV2 and J usage is TRBJ1-4; the D gene is possibly TRBD1 (5 bases). Trimming took 6 bases from V and 4 from J, leaving 15 bases between them. The CDR3 is made up of 15 amino acids. Germline CDR1 reads SNHLY; CDR2 reads FYNNEI. CDR3 bases: TGTGCCAGCAGCCTTTGGGGGACGGATAATGAAAAACTGTTTTTT. Translating it yields CASSLWGTDNEKLFF.

The chain recombines TRBV27 with TRBJ2-6; D is undetermined. V was clipped by 8 bases and J by 0 bases, with 14 bases between them. From germline, CDR1 is MNHEY and CDR2 SMNVEV (reference sequence). The length of the CDR3 is 16 residues. The CDR3 bases are TGTGCCAGCTCCCAGTGGGCATCCTCTGGGGCCAACGTCCTGACTTTC. Amino acid sequence: CASSQWASSGANVLTF.

The chain combines TRBV15 with TRBJ2-3; the D gene could be TRBD1 or TRBD2 (5 bases each). CDR3 length: 15 residues. V was trimmed by 0 bases and J by 5 bases, leaving 12 bases between them. The V gene's germline CDR1 is LNHNV and CDR2 YYDKDF (reference sequence). The CDR3 here is CATSRDAGTLDTQYF. Here the CDR3 DNA reads TGTGCCACCAGCAGAGATGCCGGGACCCTAGATACGCAGTATTTT.

The V call is TRBV15, the J call TRBJ2-7; TRBD1 matches 8 bases. This CDR3 contains 14 residues. V trimming: 0 bases; J trimming: 3 bases; junction bases outside the gene matches: 1. CDR1 and CDR2 (germline): LNHNV, YYDKDF (reference sequence). Written as DNA, the CDR3 is TGTGCCACCAGCAGAGAAACAGGGGGCTACGAGCAGTACTTC. Encoded protein: CATSRETGGYEQYF.

This rearrangement joins TRBV7-9 to TRBJ2-5, with a tentative D call TRBD1 (5 bases). This CDR3 is built from 14 residues. From germline, CDR1 is SEHNR and CDR2 FQNEAQ (reference sequence). Trimming left V 1 base short and J 0 bases short, with 6 bases between. The CDR3 DNA reads as TGTGCCAGCAGCTTAGGGGGCTACCAAGAGACCCAGTACTTC. Protein sequence: CASSLGGYQETQYF. Combining the CDR3 with reference TRBV7-9 and TRBJ2-5 gives the whole variable domain DTGVSQNPRHKITKRGQNVTFRCDPISEHNRLYWYRQTLGQGPEFLTYFQNEAQLEKSRLLSDRFSAERPKGSFSTLEIQRTEQGDSAMYLCASSLGGYQETQYFGPGTRLLVL.

This clone was observed a single time. The V and J genes are TRBV7-9 and TRBJ1-2; D is unclear. The CDR3 loop spans 14 amino acids. Looked up from germline, CDR1 is SEHNR and CDR2 is FQNEAQ (reference sequence). The V and J ends lost 5 bases and 9 bases respectively, with 19 bases between them. The CDR3 loop reads CASSQPRVEGSYTF. CDR3 nucleotide sequence: TGTGCCAGCAGCCAACCCCGGGTGGAGGGAAGCTACACCTTC.

The V gene is TRBV11-2, the J gene TRBJ1-6; D call uncertain. Trimming removed 1 base at V and 4 bases at J, with 5 bases between. There are 14 residues in the CDR3. Germline lookup yields CDR1 SGHAT and CDR2 FQNNGV. CDR3 protein: CASSLAGYNSPLHF. In DNA, the CDR3 is TGTGCCAGCAGCTTAGCAGGATATAATTCACCCCTCCACTTT.

This clone came up many times. The V gene is TRBV4-1, the J gene TRBJ1-2, with 9 bases fitting TRBD1. CDR1 and CDR2 from the germline V gene are MGHRA and YSYEKL. The CDR3 is 15 residues long. With V trimmed by 2 bases and J by 5 bases, 6 bases remained unmatched. In DNA form, the CDR3 reads TGCGCCAGCAGCCAATCGGGACAGGGTTCTTATGGCTACACCTTC. Protein sequence: CASSQSGQGSYGYTF.

The chain recombines TRBV4-2 with TRBJ2-7; the D gene is possibly TRBD1 (5 bases). V dropped 4 bases and J dropped 8 bases, with 15 bases sitting between them. Germline CDR1 LGHNA, CDR2 YNFKEQ. The CDR3 loop spans 13 amino acids. DNA for the CDR3: TGTGCCAGCAGCCTGAGCCAGGGTACAAAGCAGTACTTC. Translating it yields CASSLSQGTKQYF.